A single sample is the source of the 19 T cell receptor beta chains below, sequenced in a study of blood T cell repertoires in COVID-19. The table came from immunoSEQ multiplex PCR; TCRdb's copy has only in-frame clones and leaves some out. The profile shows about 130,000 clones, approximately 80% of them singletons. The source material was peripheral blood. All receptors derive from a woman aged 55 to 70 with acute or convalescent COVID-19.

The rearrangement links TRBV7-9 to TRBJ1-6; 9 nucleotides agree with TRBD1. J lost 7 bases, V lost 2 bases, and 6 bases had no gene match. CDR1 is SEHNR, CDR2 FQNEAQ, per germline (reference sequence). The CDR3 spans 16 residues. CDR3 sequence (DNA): TGTGCCAGCAGCTTAACCGGGACAGGGCTAAATTCACCCCTCCACTTT. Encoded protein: CASSLTGTGLNSPLHF. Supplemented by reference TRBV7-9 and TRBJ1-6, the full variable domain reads DTGVSQNPRHKITKRGQNVTFRCDPISEHNRLYWYRQTLGQGPEFLTYFQNEAQLEKSRLLSDRFSAERPKGSFSTLEIQRTEQGDSAMYLCASSLTGTGLNSPLHFGNGTRLTVT.

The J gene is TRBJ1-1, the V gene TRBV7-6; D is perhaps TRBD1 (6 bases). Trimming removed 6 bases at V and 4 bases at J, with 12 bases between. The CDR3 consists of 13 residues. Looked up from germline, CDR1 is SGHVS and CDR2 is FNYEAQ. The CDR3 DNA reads TGTGCCAGCAGGGGGACACCGGGCACTGAAGCTTTCTTT. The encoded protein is CASRGTPGTEAFF. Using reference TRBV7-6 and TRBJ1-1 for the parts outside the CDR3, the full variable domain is GAGVSQSPRYKVTKRGQDVALRCDPISGHVSLYWYRQALGQGPEFLTYFNYEAQQDKSGLPNDRFSAERPEGSISTLTIQRTEQRDSAMYRCASRGTPGTEAFFGQGTRLTVV.

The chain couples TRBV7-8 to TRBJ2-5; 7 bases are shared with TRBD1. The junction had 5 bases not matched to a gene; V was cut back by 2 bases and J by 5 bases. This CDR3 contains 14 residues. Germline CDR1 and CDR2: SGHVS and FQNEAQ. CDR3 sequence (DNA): TGTGCCAGCAGCTTACCAGGGGGTTTGGAGACCCAGTACTTC. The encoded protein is CASSLPGGLETQYF. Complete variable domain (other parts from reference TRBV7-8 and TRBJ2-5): GAGVSQSPRYKVAKRGQDVALRCDPISGHVSLFWYQQALGQGPEFLTYFQNEAQLDKSGLPSDRFFAERPEGSVSTLKIQRTQQEDSAVYLCASSLPGGLETQYFGPGTRLLVL.

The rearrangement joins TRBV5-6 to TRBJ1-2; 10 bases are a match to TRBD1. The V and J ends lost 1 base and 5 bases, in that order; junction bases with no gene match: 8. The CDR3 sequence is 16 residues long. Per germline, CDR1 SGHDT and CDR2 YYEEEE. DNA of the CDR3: TGTGCCAGCAGCTTGCCCGGGACAGGGGATCAGTATGGCTACACCTTC. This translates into CASSLPGTGDQYGYTF.

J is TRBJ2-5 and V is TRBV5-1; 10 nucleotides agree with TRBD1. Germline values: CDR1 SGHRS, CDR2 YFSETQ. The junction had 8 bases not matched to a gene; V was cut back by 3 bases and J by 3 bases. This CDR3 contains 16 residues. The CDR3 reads CASSSRQGAVEETQYF. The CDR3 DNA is TGCGCCAGCAGCTCACGACAGGGGGCGGTGGAAGAGACCCAGTACTTC.

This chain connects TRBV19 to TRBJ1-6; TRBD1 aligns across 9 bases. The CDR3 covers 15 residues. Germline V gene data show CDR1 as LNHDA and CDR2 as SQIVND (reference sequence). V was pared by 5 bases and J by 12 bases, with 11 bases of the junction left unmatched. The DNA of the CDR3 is TGTGCCAGTAGTCTGGGACAGGGTAGTTCAATACCCCTCCACTTT. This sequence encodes CASSLGQGSSIPLHF. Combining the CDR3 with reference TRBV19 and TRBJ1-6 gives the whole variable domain DGGITQSPKYLFRKEGQNVTLSCEQNLNHDAMYWYRQDPGQGLRLIYYSQIVNDFQKGDIAEGYSVSREKKESFPLTVTSAQKNPTAFYLCASSLGQGSSIPLHFGNGTRLTVT.

The CDR3 DNA reads TGTGCCAGCAGCGACAGTTCGACCCAGCATTTT. This encodes CASSDSSTQHF. V usage is TRBV6-2 or TRBV6-3 and J usage is TRBJ1-5, with a possible D match to TRBD1 (5 bases). This CDR3 is 11 amino acids long. Trimming stripped 6 bases from V and 11 bases from J, with 11 bases between. Germline CDR1 and CDR2: MNHEY and SVGEGT.

Here the CDR3 DNA reads TGTGCCAGCAGCGTAGCTTGGGGGACTAGCGGGGGGTCGGACCAAGAGACCCAGTACTTC. Translation: CASSVAWGTSGGSDQETQYF. The chain couples TRBV9 to TRBJ2-5, with 15 bases aligning to TRBD2. This CDR3 is built from 20 residues. The germline V gene has CDR1 SGDLS and CDR2 YYNGEE. With V trimmed by 0 bases and J by 0 bases, 9 bases remained unmatched.

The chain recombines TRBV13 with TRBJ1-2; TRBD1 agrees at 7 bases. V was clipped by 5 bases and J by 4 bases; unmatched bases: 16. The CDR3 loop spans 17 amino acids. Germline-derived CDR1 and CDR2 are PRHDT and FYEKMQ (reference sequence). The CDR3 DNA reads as TGTGCCAGCAGCCCTACGTCTCTGACCAGGGGGACCTATGGCTACACCTTC. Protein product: CASSPTSLTRGTYGYTF.

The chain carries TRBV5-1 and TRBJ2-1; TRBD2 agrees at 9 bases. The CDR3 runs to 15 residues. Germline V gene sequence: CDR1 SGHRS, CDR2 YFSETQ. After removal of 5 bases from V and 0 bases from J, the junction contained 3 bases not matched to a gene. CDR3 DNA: TGCGCCAGCAGATCGGGACTAGCCTCCTACAATGAGCAGTTCTTC. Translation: CASRSGLASYNEQFF.

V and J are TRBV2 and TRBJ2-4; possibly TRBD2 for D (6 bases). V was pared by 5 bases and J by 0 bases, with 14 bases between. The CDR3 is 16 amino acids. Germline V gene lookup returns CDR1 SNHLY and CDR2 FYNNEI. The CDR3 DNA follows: TGTGCCAGCAGTATCCCGGGACTGCTAGCCAAAAACATTCAGTACTTC. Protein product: CASSIPGLLAKNIQYF.

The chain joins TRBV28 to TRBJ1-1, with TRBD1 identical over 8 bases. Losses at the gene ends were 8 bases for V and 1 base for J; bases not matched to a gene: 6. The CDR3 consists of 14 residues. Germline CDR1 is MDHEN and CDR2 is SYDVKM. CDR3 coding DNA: TGTGCCAGCGCAGGGGGCGCCGGGAACACTGAAGCTTTCTTT. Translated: CASAGGAGNTEAFF.

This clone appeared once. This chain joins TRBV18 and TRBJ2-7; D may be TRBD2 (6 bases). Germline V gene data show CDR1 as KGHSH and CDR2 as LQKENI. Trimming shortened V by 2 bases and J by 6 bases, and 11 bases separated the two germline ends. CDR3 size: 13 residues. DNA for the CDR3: TGTGCCAGCTCACCAGGAGGGTCCGGCGAGCAGTACGTC. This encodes CASSPGGSGEQYV.

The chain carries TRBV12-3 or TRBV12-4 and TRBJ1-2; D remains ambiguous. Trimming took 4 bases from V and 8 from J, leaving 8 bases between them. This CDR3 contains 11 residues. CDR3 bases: TGTGCCAGCAGTTCTCTAGGAGGCTACACCTTC. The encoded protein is CASSSLGGYTF.

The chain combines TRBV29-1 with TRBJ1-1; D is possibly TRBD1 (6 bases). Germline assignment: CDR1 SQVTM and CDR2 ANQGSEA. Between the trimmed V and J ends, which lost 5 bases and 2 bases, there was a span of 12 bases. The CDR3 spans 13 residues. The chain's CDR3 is CSVRSDSNTEAFF. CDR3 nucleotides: TGCAGCGTTAGGTCGGACAGCAACACTGAAGCTTTCTTT.

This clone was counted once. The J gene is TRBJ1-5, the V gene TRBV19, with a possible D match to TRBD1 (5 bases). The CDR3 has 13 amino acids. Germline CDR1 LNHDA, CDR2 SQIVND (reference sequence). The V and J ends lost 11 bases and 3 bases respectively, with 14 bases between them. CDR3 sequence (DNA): TGTGCCGGTGGACAAGGACCCAATCAGCCCCAGCATTTT. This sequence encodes CAGGQGPNQPQHF. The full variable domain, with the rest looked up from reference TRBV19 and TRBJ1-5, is DGGITQSPKYLFRKEGQNVTLSCEQNLNHDAMYWYRQDPGQGLRLIYYSQIVNDFQKGDIAEGYSVSREKKESFPLTVTSAQKNPTAFYLCAGGQGPNQPQHFGDGTRLSIL.

Written as DNA, the CDR3 is TGTGCCAGCAGTCGAGAGGACAGGGGTTATGGCTACACCTTC. Translation gives CASSREDRGYGYTF. This chain connects TRBV27 to TRBJ1-2; 9 bases agree with TRBD1. The V segment lost 5 bases and the J segment 5 bases; nucleotides outside the gene matches: 6. The CDR3 sequence is 14 residues long. Germline V gene data show CDR1 as MNHEY and CDR2 as SMNVEV (reference sequence).

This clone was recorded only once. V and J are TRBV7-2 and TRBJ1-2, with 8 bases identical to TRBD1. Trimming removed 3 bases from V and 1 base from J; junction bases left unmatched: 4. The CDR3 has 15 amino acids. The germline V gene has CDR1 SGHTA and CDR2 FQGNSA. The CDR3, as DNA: TGTGCCAGCAGCTTCCGGGACAGGCTTAACTATGGCTACACCTTC. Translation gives CASSFRDRLNYGYTF.

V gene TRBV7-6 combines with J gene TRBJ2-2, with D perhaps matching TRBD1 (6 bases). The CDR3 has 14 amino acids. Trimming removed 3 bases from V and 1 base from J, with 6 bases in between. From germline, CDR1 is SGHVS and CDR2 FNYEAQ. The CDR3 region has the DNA TGTGCCAGCAGCTTGGGACAGAACACCGGGGAGCTGTTTTTT. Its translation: CASSLGQNTGELFF.